The 22 T cell receptor beta chains listed next were all sequenced from one sample in a study of blood T cell repertoires in COVID-19. Libraries were prepared by immunoSEQ multiplex PCR; TCRdb keeps only in-frame clonotypes and omits some of them. The sample includes 91,000 or so clones, 80% to 95% seen only once; the top ten take 3% to 4.5%. The specimen was peripheral blood. All receptors come from a woman between 45 and 60 years old in a cohort sampled during active COVID-19.

This clone appeared a single time. V is TRBV9 and J is TRBJ2-7, with 10 bases fitting TRBD1. This CDR3 has 18 residues. Trimming at V came to 4 bases and at J to 5 bases, leaving 18 bases not matched to a gene. Germline V CDR1 and CDR2: SGDLS, YYNGEE. As DNA, the CDR3 is TGTGCCAGCAGCCCCTCAAACACTTACCGGGACAGGGGCCACGAGCAGTACTTC. It specifies CASSPSNTYRDRGHEQYF.

The J gene is TRBJ2-7, the V gene TRBV12-3 or TRBV12-4; D possibly corresponds to TRBD2 (6 bases). The CDR3 runs to 11 residues. The V end was cut by 6 bases, the J end by 7 bases, with 10 bases between. The CDR3 protein is CASREGGEQYF. The CDR3 DNA is TGTGCCAGCAGGGAGGGAGGTGAGCAGTACTTC.

V gene TRBV11-2 combines with J gene TRBJ1-5; a possible D gene is TRBD1 (5 bases). From germline, CDR1 is SGHAT and CDR2 FQNNGV. The CDR3 is 15 residues long. The V end was cut by 4 bases, the J end by 2 bases, with 12 bases between. The CDR3 sequence is CASSSQGSGNQPQHF. CDR3 DNA sequence: TGTGCCAGCAGCTCCCAGGGTTCGGGCAATCAGCCCCAGCATTTT.

This chain joins TRBV18 and TRBJ1-1; D gene uncertain. Trimming pared 1 base from V and 3 bases from J, leaving 12 bases between. CDR1 KGHSH and CDR2 LQKENI come from the germline V gene. The CDR3 runs 15 residues. In DNA, the CDR3 is TGTGCCAGCTCACCACGGGAGAGCCTGGACACTGAAGCTTTCTTT. Translating it yields CASSPRESLDTEAFF.

The chain has TRBV15 and TRBJ1-2; 9 bases align to TRBD1. J lost 8 bases, V lost 3 bases, and 10 bases had no gene match. The germline V gene encodes CDR1 LNHNV and CDR2 YYDKDF (reference sequence). The CDR3 loop spans 15 amino acids. The CDR3 DNA sequence: TGTGCCACCAGCAGGGAGCGACAGGGGGTATGGGGCTACACCTTC. Protein product: CATSRERQGVWGYTF.

This clone was recorded once. This chain joins TRBV27 and TRBJ1-1, with D hard to call. Germline loops: CDR1 MNHEY, CDR2 SMNVEV (reference sequence). The germline V and J ends were trimmed by 4 bases and 2 bases, with 5 bases remaining between them. The CDR3 has 12 residues. The DNA for the CDR3 is TGTGCCAGCAGTTCCTCCAACACTGAAGCTTTCTTT. Residues: CASSSSNTEAFF.

V gene TRBV9 combines with J gene TRBJ2-1; D not certain. The V gene's germline CDR1 is SGDLS and CDR2 YYNGEE. The CDR3 loop spans 12 amino acids. V lost 0 bases to trimming and J lost 6 bases, with 4 bases between them. The CDR3 nucleotides are TGTGCCAGCAGCGTAGGGGCCAATGAGCAGTTCTTC. It encodes CASSVGANEQFF.

The DNA for the CDR3 is TGTGCCAGCAGCGCAAGGACTAGCGGGGGCCCGGATACGCAGTATTTT. It specifies CASSARTSGGPDTQYF. The chain recombines TRBV9 with TRBJ2-3; 13 nucleotides match TRBD2. Germline assignment: CDR1 SGDLS and CDR2 YYNGEE. This CDR3 spans 16 amino acids. After removal of 3 bases from V and 6 bases from J, the junction contained 7 bases not matched to a gene.

The chain links TRBV28 to TRBJ2-3; TRBD1 might be the D (6 bases). The CDR3 runs to 12 residues. Trimming stripped 7 bases from V and 9 bases from J, with 14 bases between. Per the germline V gene, CDR1 is MDHEN and CDR2 is SYDVKM. CDR3 region: CASNRQDDTQYF. The CDR3 DNA is TGTGCCAGCAATCGACAGGACGACACGCAGTATTTT.

This chain uses TRBV6-1 with TRBJ2-7; D unclear. CDR1 is MNHNS, CDR2 SASEGT, per germline. V was shortened by 3 bases and J by 4 bases, with 10 bases between the two germline ends. This CDR3 comprises 13 residues. The CDR3 DNA sequence: TGTGCCAGCAGTGAGAAACAGCCGTACGAGCAGTACTTC. Its protein product is CASSEKQPYEQYF.

The chain links TRBV28 to TRBJ2-5; maybe TRBD2 (5 bases). Trimming shortened V by 2 bases and J by 7 bases, and 11 bases separated the two germline ends. The germline CDR1 and CDR2 sequences are MDHEN and SYDVKM. The CDR3 runs 13 residues. The CDR3 DNA is TGTGCCAGCAGTTTAGAGCGGAAGGGGACCCAGTACTTC. Its translation: CASSLERKGTQYF.

The chain combines TRBV12-5 with TRBJ2-7; D may be TRBD1 (5 bases). The CDR3 extends over 14 amino acids. Germline CDR1 LGHNT, CDR2 FRNRAP. V was trimmed by 0 bases and J by 5 bases, leaving 11 bases between them. The CDR3 nucleotides read TGTGCTAGTGGTTTGGTACTTTCAGGGCACGAGCAGTACTTC. Translation: CASGLVLSGHEQYF.

The chain is built from TRBV2 and TRBJ2-3; the match to TRBD2 covers 11 bases. After removal of 8 bases from V and 3 bases from J, the junction contained 4 bases not matched to a gene. CDR3 length: 14 residues. Germline CDR1 reads SNHLY; CDR2 reads FYNNEI. CDR3 sequence reads: CASVAGGATDTQYF. CDR3 nucleotides: TGTGCCAGCGTAGCGGGGGGGGCAACAGATACGCAGTATTTT.

The rearrangement joins TRBV19 to TRBJ1-6; D perhaps matches TRBD1 (5 bases). Germline V lookup: CDR1 LNHDA, CDR2 SQIVND (reference sequence). The V gene lost 6 bases and the J gene lost 7 bases, with 13 bases spanning the gap. CDR3 length: 14 residues. CDR3 protein: CASSSGFGNSPLHF. The CDR3 bases are TGTGCCAGTAGCTCAGGGTTCGGGAATTCACCCCTCCACTTT.

The chain joins TRBV10-3 to TRBJ1-1, with D tentatively TRBD1 (5 bases). Between the trimmed V and J ends, which lost 6 bases and 4 bases, there was a span of 15 bases. Germline CDR1 ENHRY, CDR2 SYGVKD. This CDR3 contains 14 residues. The CDR3 nucleotides are TGTGCCATCAGGGCAGGGCTTTCGAGCACTGAAGCTTTCTTT. Its translation is CAIRAGLSSTEAFF.

This clone appeared a few times. The V gene is TRBV7-6, the J gene TRBJ2-1, with D hard to call. Germline V gene data show CDR1 as SGHVS and CDR2 as FNYEAQ. V shed 1 base and J shed 10 bases, with 8 bases lying between them. The CDR3 is 12 residues long. The CDR3 reads CASSLVSREQFF. CDR3 in DNA: TGTGCCAGCAGCTTAGTGTCTCGGGAGCAGTTCTTC.

The J gene is TRBJ2-7, the V gene TRBV5-5; TRBD1 agrees at 10 bases. V trimming: 4 bases; J trimming: 3 bases; junction bases outside the gene matches: 4. In germline, CDR1 is SGHKS, CDR2 YYEKEE (reference sequence). The CDR3 spans 14 residues. This CDR3 is CASSQRTGGYEQYF. The CDR3 bases are TGTGCCAGCAGCCAACGGACAGGGGGCTACGAGCAGTACTTC.

V and J are TRBV21-1 and TRBJ1-5; no check of the table's D call, TRBD1, against the DNA was made. TRBV21-1 is termed a pseudogene. The CDR3 covers 20 residues. The CDR3 coding sequence is TGTGCCAGCAGCCAAAAATTCCCCCCTCCCCGGGACAGGGCCAATCAGCCCCAGCATTTT. Amino acids: CASSQKFPPPRDRANQPQHF.

The V gene is TRBV19, the J gene TRBJ1-1, with a weak D call TRBD1 (5 bases). The CDR3 sequence is 14 residues long. Germline V CDR1 and CDR2: LNHDA, SQIVND (reference sequence). Trimming removed 6 bases from V and 0 bases from J, with 11 bases in between. CDR3 in amino acids: CASRIREVNTEAFF. CDR3 in DNA: TGTGCCAGTAGGATCAGGGAGGTGAACACTGAAGCTTTCTTT. The entire variable domain, with the rest obtained from reference TRBV19 and TRBJ1-1, is as follows: DGGITQSPKYLFRKEGQNVTLSCEQNLNHDAMYWYRQDPGQGLRLIYYSQIVNDFQKGDIAEGYSVSREKKESFPLTVTSAQKNPTAFYLCASRIREVNTEAFFGQGTRLTVV.

This sequence joins TRBV5-1 and TRBJ2-2, with a tentative D call TRBD1 (6 bases). This CDR3 comprises 14 residues. Germline lookup yields CDR1 SGHRS and CDR2 YFSETQ. The V end lost 2 bases, the J end lost 5 bases, and 10 bases lay between the germline ends. In DNA form, the CDR3 reads TGCGCCAGCAGCTTCAGGGGCGGGACCGGGGAGCTGTTTTTT. Amino acid sequence: CASSFRGGTGELFF.

The chain combines TRBV5-6 with TRBJ1-5; maybe TRBD1 (5 bases). Germline CDR1 and CDR2: SGHDT and YYEEEE. This CDR3 comprises 13 residues. V gave up 0 bases and J gave up 7 bases, with 8 bases separating them. CDR3 protein: CASSLGGMQPQHF. CDR3 coding DNA: TGTGCCAGCAGCTTGGGGGGCATGCAGCCCCAGCATTTT.

The chain uses TRBV7-9 and TRBJ1-1; D might be TRBD1 (6 bases). Trimming cost V 6 bases and J 2 bases, with 16 bases left between them. Germline V gene sequence: CDR1 SEHNR, CDR2 FQNEAQ (reference sequence). The CDR3 is made up of 15 amino acids. DNA of the CDR3: TGTGCCAGCAGGCACTCGCGGGGGCTCAACACTGAAGCTTTCTTT. Protein: CASRHSRGLNTEAFF.